Presented here are 31 T cell receptor beta chains from one specimen sequenced in a study of radiation and T cells in renal cell carcinoma. Time point meaning: blood 2 weeks post-SBRT. Specified treatment: 15 Gy SBRT to primary tumor, nephrectomy 4 weeks later. The assay was immunoSEQ multiplex PCR, and TCRdb's table has in-frame clones only and misses some. The sample lists 100,000 to 150,000 clones; around 85% were seen once. The material was blood, obtained from a patient whose treatment included radiotherapy and nephrectomy. The source of these receptors is a man aged 50-60 years with renal cell carcinoma.

The V gene is TRBV2, the J gene TRBJ1-5; weak D call: TRBD1 (6 bases). Trimming took off 6 bases at V and 2 bases at J, with 17 bases between the two ends. Germline lookup yields CDR1 SNHLY and CDR2 FYNNEI. The CDR3 consists of 16 residues. CDR3 sequence reads: CASRPGGGTGNQPQHF. CDR3 bases: TGTGCCAGCAGACCGGGAGGGGGAACTGGCAATCAGCCCCAGCATTTT.

The chain has TRBV20-1 and TRBJ2-1, with D unresolved. The ends were cut back, 5 bases at V and 5 bases at J, with 4 bases in the middle. The CDR3 consists of 10 residues. CDR1 and CDR2 from the germline V gene are DFQATT and SNEGSKA (reference sequence). CDR3 sequence: CSALNNEQFF. DNA for the CDR3: TGCAGTGCTCTAAACAATGAGCAGTTCTTC.

Comment on this clone: This clone may be a read error of a much larger clone one base away. Other DNA sequences of this sample code for an identical CDR3. This rearrangement joins TRBV7-8 to TRBJ1-2; TRBD1 matches 9 bases. The CDR3 consists of 14 residues. CDR1 is SGHVS and CDR2 is FQNEAQ in the germline V gene. After removal of 3 bases from V and 2 bases from J, the junction contained 1 base not matched to a gene. CDR3 region: CASSLGTGNYGYTF. For the CDR3, the DNA is TGTGCCAGCAGCTTGGGGACAGGGAACTATGGCTACACCTTC. Combining the CDR3 with reference TRBV7-8 and TRBJ1-2 gives the whole variable domain GAGVSQSPRYKVAKRGQDVALRCDPISGHVSLFWYQQALGQGPEFLTYFQNEAQLDKSGLPSDRFFAERPEGSVSTLKIQRTQQEDSAVYLCASSLGTGNYGYTFGSGTRLTVV.

This chain uses TRBV9 with TRBJ2-1; 7 bases are a match to TRBD2. CDR1 is SGDLS and CDR2 is YYNGEE in the germline V gene. The length of the CDR3 is 17 residues. Germline trimming cut 0 bases from V and 7 bases from J; bases unmatched to any gene: 13. This chain's CDR3 is CASSVGLFGGIKNEQFF. The CDR3 nucleotides read TGTGCCAGCAGCGTAGGTCTGTTCGGGGGGATTAAGAATGAGCAGTTCTTC.

V gene TRBV11-2 combines with J gene TRBJ2-1; 12 bases match TRBD2. V lost 3 bases, J lost 9 bases, and 12 bases stayed unmatched. Germline lookup yields CDR1 SGHAT and CDR2 FQNNGV. CDR3 length: 17 residues. This chain's CDR3 is CASSFSSGRARGGEQFF. CDR3 DNA sequence: TGTGCCAGCAGCTTTTCTAGCGGGAGGGCACGCGGGGGTGAGCAGTTCTTC.

This clone was seen repeatedly, ten times or more. This rearrangement joins TRBV19 to TRBJ1-2, with 8 bases fitting TRBD1. This CDR3 region has 16 residues. The junction had 12 bases not matched to a gene; V was cut back by 5 bases and J by 4 bases. Germline CDR1 LNHDA, CDR2 SQIVND (reference sequence). The CDR3 region has the DNA TGTGCCAGTAGTCCCTTTGGGACAGGAGGGATCTATGGCTACACCTTC. Translating it yields CASSPFGTGGIYGYTF.

This clone was detected only a few times. The chain links TRBV18 to TRBJ1-1; no definite D call. Germline V CDR1 and CDR2: KGHSH, LQKENI. V lost 6 bases, J lost 0 bases, and 5 bases lay in between. The CDR3 runs to 12 residues. The CDR3, as DNA: TGTGCCAGCTCCCTTATGAACACTGAAGCTTTCTTT. It yields the protein CASSLMNTEAFF. Full variable domain (missing parts from reference TRBV18 and TRBJ1-1): NAGVMQNPRHLVRRRGQEARLRCSPMKGHSHVYWYRQLPEEGLKFMVYLQKENIIDESGMPKERFSAEFPKEGPSILRIQQVVRGDSAAYFCASSLMNTEAFFGQGTRLTVV.

CDR3 amino acids: CASSDSFGPSRNGYTF. The CDR3 coding sequence is TGTGCCAGCAGTGACTCGTTTGGACCCTCTAGGAATGGCTACACCTTC. The chain uses TRBV6-4 and TRBJ1-2, with D hard to call. Deletions cut 0 bases from V and 6 bases from J, with 17 bases between. Germline CDR1 is MRHNA and CDR2 is SNTAGT. This CDR3 comprises 16 residues.

The chain couples TRBV19 to TRBJ2-7, with a weak D call TRBD1 (6 bases). The CDR3 consists of 13 residues. V was shortened by 3 bases and J by 8 bases, with 14 bases between the two germline ends. The V gene's germline CDR1 is LNHDA and CDR2 SQIVND (reference sequence). The CDR3 is CASSIQGPDKQYF. For the CDR3, the DNA is TGTGCCAGTAGTATTCAGGGGCCAGACAAGCAGTACTTC.

This chain joins TRBV5-5 and TRBJ1-2, with 9 bases that match TRBD1. This CDR3 is 14 amino acids long. Germline lookup yields CDR1 SGHKS and CDR2 YYEKEE (reference sequence). The ends lost 4 bases at V and 2 bases at J; junction bases unmatched: 3. In DNA, the CDR3 is TGTGCCAGCAGCGAAGGACAGGGGAACTATGGCTACACCTTC. Amino acids: CASSEGQGNYGYTF.

In DNA form, the CDR3 reads TGTGCCAGCAGCCCCATCGGAAGCATGACCTCAATGAACACTGAAGCTTTCTTT. Amino acids: CASSPIGSMTSMNTEAFF. The V call is TRBV4-2, the J call TRBJ1-1; D gene uncertain. Germline assignment: CDR1 LGHNA and CDR2 YNFKEQ. V lost 4 bases and J 0 bases, leaving 21 bases between the germline ends. The CDR3 has 18 residues.

V gene TRBV9 combines with J gene TRBJ2-3, with D possibly TRBD2 on 5 matching bases. This CDR3 spans 15 amino acids. Germline CDR1 is SGDLS and CDR2 is YYNGEE. Trimming took off 4 bases at V and 4 bases at J, with 16 bases between the two ends. In nucleotides, the CDR3 is TGTGCCAGCAGCCCTTCACTCGGAGGTGCAGATACGCAGTATTTT. Its translation: CASSPSLGGADTQYF. The whole variable domain, remainder taken from reference TRBV9 and TRBJ2-3, is DSGVTQTPKHLITATGQRVTLRCSPRSGDLSVYWYQQSLDQGLQFLIQYYNGEERAKGNILERFSAQQFPDLHSELNLSSLELGDSALYFCASSPSLGGADTQYFGPGTRLTVL.

This rearrangement joins TRBV4-1 to TRBJ2-7, with 10 bases aligning to TRBD2. Trimming at V came to 0 bases and at J to 2 bases, leaving 7 bases not matched to a gene. Looked up from germline, CDR1 is MGHRA and CDR2 is YSYEKL. The CDR3 runs 17 residues. The CDR3 sequence: CASSQEVPSGSPYEQYF. For the CDR3, the DNA is TGCGCCAGCAGCCAAGAGGTCCCTAGCGGGAGTCCCTACGAGCAGTACTTC.

This rearrangement joins TRBV6-5 to TRBJ1-2; tentative D call: TRBD1 (6 bases). The CDR3 sequence is 14 residues long. V lost 6 bases to trimming and J lost 5 bases, with 16 bases between them. Germline V gene sequence: CDR1 MNHEY, CDR2 SVGAGI. CDR3 in amino acids: CASSRGEQGYGYTF. CDR3 nucleotides: TGTGCCAGCAGCCGAGGGGAACAGGGTTATGGCTACACCTTC.

The genes are TRBV2 and TRBJ1-1; no clear D. The V gene's germline CDR1 is SNHLY and CDR2 FYNNEI. V lost 3 bases to trimming and J lost 0 bases, with 11 bases between them. The CDR3 sequence is 15 residues long. The CDR3 coding sequence is TGTGCCAGCAGTGAGCTTGGCAGCATGAACACTGAAGCTTTCTTT. It codes for CASSELGSMNTEAFF.

This sequence joins TRBV18 and TRBJ2-4, with D possibly being TRBD1 (6 bases). Per germline, CDR1 KGHSH and CDR2 LQKENI. The CDR3 sequence is 15 residues long. Between the trimmed V and J ends, which lost 2 bases and 4 bases, there was a span of 12 bases. The CDR3, as DNA: TGTGCCAGCTCACCAACCACAGGGTCTAAAAACATTCAGTACTTC. It specifies CASSPTTGSKNIQYF.

This clone was observed once. This rearrangement joins TRBV18 to TRBJ1-2, with D unresolved. This CDR3 comprises 14 residues. CDR1 KGHSH and CDR2 LQKENI come from the germline V gene. V gave up 1 base and J gave up 4 bases, with 10 bases separating them. CDR3 in amino acids: CASSPLSGSYGYTF. DNA of the CDR3: TGTGCCAGCTCACCACTCTCGGGGTCCTATGGCTACACCTTC. The whole variable domain, filled in from reference TRBV18 and TRBJ1-2, reads NAGVMQNPRHLVRRRGQEARLRCSPMKGHSHVYWYRQLPEEGLKFMVYLQKENIIDESGMPKERFSAEFPKEGPSILRIQQVVRGDSAAYFCASSPLSGSYGYTFGSGTRLTVV.

The rearrangement links TRBV14 to TRBJ2-7, with D possibly matching TRBD2 (7 bases). Looked up from germline, CDR1 is SGHDN and CDR2 is FVKESK. V was cut by 7 bases and J by 2 bases, with 15 bases left in between. The CDR3 is 14 residues long. The CDR3 nucleotides are TGTGCCAGCACTCGACGGGGGGCCACCTACGAGCAGTACTTC. Amino acid sequence: CASTRRGATYEQYF.

V is TRBV6-5 and J is TRBJ2-5, with a tentative D call TRBD1 (5 bases). V was shortened by 0 bases and J by 6 bases, with 14 bases between the two germline ends. The CDR3 length is 15 residues. Germline V gene lookup returns CDR1 MNHEY and CDR2 SVGAGI. CDR3 sequence reads: CASSYSWGQGKTQYF. The CDR3 DNA follows: TGTGCCAGCAGTTACTCATGGGGCCAGGGAAAGACCCAGTACTTC.

This chain joins TRBV28 and TRBJ1-5; TRBD1 aligns across 8 bases. Germline CDR1 reads MDHEN; CDR2 reads SYDVKM. V gave up 6 bases and J gave up 4 bases; unmatched junction bases: 8. The length of the CDR3 is 15 residues. CDR3 protein: CASSPHRGKNQPQHF. The CDR3 bases are TGTGCCAGCAGCCCCCACAGGGGGAAGAATCAGCCCCAGCATTTT.

V gene TRBV27 combines with J gene TRBJ2-1; 9 bases agree with TRBD1. Trimming at V came to 5 bases and at J to 10 bases, leaving 15 bases not matched to a gene. The CDR3 has 16 residues. Germline V CDR1 and CDR2: MNHEY, SMNVEV (reference sequence). CDR3 sequence reads: CASSDQPGQGWGEQFF. The CDR3 DNA reads TGTGCCAGCAGTGACCAGCCTGGACAGGGGTGGGGGGAGCAGTTCTTC.

This chain joins TRBV11-1 and TRBJ2-7, with 8 bases lining up with TRBD1. The CDR3 spans 14 residues. The germline V gene encodes CDR1 SGHAT and CDR2 FQDESV (reference sequence). The ends lost 5 bases at V and 7 bases at J; junction bases unmatched: 10. The CDR3 DNA reads as TGTGCCAGCAGCCCCACGCGGACAGGGATTGAGCAGTACTTC. Amino acid sequence: CASSPTRTGIEQYF.

This clone was observed a few times. The chain carries TRBV9 and TRBJ2-3; D perhaps matches TRBD2 (5 bases). The CDR3 has 16 residues. From germline, CDR1 is SGDLS and CDR2 YYNGEE. The V gene lost 0 bases and the J gene lost 6 bases, with 17 bases spanning the gap. The CDR3 loop is CASSVAGATGFDTQYF. Here the CDR3 DNA reads TGTGCCAGCAGCGTAGCCGGTGCGACGGGATTTGATACGCAGTATTTT.

With respect to this clone: At the DNA level, this CDR3 is encoded by other sequences in the same sample as well. The chain couples TRBV30 to TRBJ2-7; TRBD1 is a possible D gene (6 bases). CDR1 is GTSNPN, CDR2 SVGIG, per germline (reference sequence). Trimming cost V 1 base and J 4 bases, with 11 bases left between them. The CDR3 covers 13 residues. The CDR3 DNA sequence: TGTGCCTGGAGTGAAAGGGGGATATACGAGCAGTACTTC. As protein: CAWSERGIYEQYF.

This chain's CDR3 is CAISERGGQETQYF. The CDR3 DNA reads as TGTGCCATCAGTGAGCGAGGAGGTCAAGAGACCCAGTACTTC. The V and J genes are TRBV10-3 and TRBJ2-5; D possibly corresponds to TRBD2 (5 bases). Trimming cost V 2 bases and J 2 bases, with 9 bases left between them. The CDR3 contains 14 residues. Per the germline V gene, CDR1 is ENHRY and CDR2 is SYGVKD.

This rearrangement joins TRBV7-8 to TRBJ2-7; D uncertain. Trimming took off 3 bases at V and 2 bases at J, with 8 bases between the two ends. Germline V gene data show CDR1 as SGHVS and CDR2 as FQNEAQ. The CDR3 contains 13 residues. CDR3 nucleotides: TGTGCCAGCAGCTTCGGACGGACCTACGAGCAGTACTTC. Its translation: CASSFGRTYEQYF.

The J gene is TRBJ2-5, the V gene TRBV7-8; unclear D gene. Trimming cost V 2 bases and J 0 bases, with 7 bases left between them. CDR1 SGHVS and CDR2 FQNEAQ come from the germline V gene. This CDR3 spans 14 amino acids. The CDR3 loop reads CASSLFDYQETQYF. The CDR3 coding sequence is TGTGCCAGCAGCTTATTTGATTACCAAGAGACCCAGTACTTC.

As to this clone: The junction departs from the called germline gene at one end, perhaps through a read error. This chain links TRBV2 with TRBJ2-7, with 12 bases that match TRBD2. This CDR3 contains 14 residues. From germline, CDR1 is SNHLY and CDR2 FYNNEI. In DNA form, the CDR3 reads TGTGCCAGCAATGAAGGACTAGCGGGGCACGAGCAGTACTTC. Its protein is CASNEGLAGHEQYF.

The J gene is TRBJ1-4, the V gene TRBV10-3; 8 bases map to TRBD1. Germline-derived CDR1 and CDR2 are ENHRY and SYGVKD. Losses at the gene ends were 5 bases for V and 2 bases for J; bases not matched to a gene: 7. The CDR3 totals 16 residues. The CDR3 DNA reads as TGTGCCATCAGTCAAATCCAGGGGGCGACTAATGAAAAACTGTTTTTT. Its translation: CAISQIQGATNEKLFF.

The table lists this clone with a count of one. The chain recombines TRBV6-4 with TRBJ2-1; D could derive from TRBD1 or TRBD2 (6 bases each). The CDR3 covers 13 residues. Germline-derived CDR1 and CDR2 are MRHNA and SNTAGT. Trimming took off 2 bases at V and 12 bases at J, with 14 bases between the two ends. CDR3 DNA sequence: TGTGCCAGCAGTGACGGTTGGGGGCGGGGGCAGTTCTTC. Its translation is CASSDGWGRGQFF.

The chain uses TRBV7-9 and TRBJ2-7, with 8 positions matching TRBD1. The CDR3 consists of 16 residues. CDR1 SEHNR and CDR2 FQNEAQ come from the germline V gene (reference sequence). The trim removed 5 bases at V and 1 base at J, leaving 10 bases unmatched. CDR3 nucleotides: TGTGCCAGCAGCGGTGCAGGGGGCGTAGTGTCCTACGAGCAGTACTTC. Amino acids: CASSGAGGVVSYEQYF.